The text below deals with one T cell receptor (beta chain). What it binds is unknown. This CDR3 is built from 15 residues. CDR1 is SGHTA, CDR2 FQGTGA, per germline. The junction had 9 bases not matched to a gene; V was cut back by 5 bases and J by 5 bases. This entry belongs to a study of STAT5B mutations in CD4+ large granular lymphocyte leukemia. Study-wide results and limits: TRBV06-family usage was enriched in top patient clones (8/27) versus controls (2/35). Without putative leukemic clones, patient CD4-sorted repertoires remained more clonal than healthy CD4+ repertoires.

Sequencing was at survey level. Methods used by the authors: A productive frequency of 2.59 x 10-5 was the lowest detectable. Sequencing was performed with immunoSEQ multiplex PCR; in TCRdb, only in-frame clones are kept and a portion is missing. That table supplies the V and J calls and clone size; D and trimming were determined from the DNA. This table holds about 25,000 clones, about four fifths found once. The sequencing sample was made of CD4+ T cells from blood buffy coats. This clonotype was obtained from a human donor in good health. This rearrangement joins TRBV7-3 to TRBJ2-5; 9 nucleotides agree with TRBD1. The CDR3 DNA follows: TGTGCCAGCAGCCTAGGACAGGGGCAAGGGGAGACCCAGTACTTC. It codes for CASSLGQGQGETQYF.